The 6 T cell receptor beta chains given below trace back to one sample, sequenced in a study of cytomegalovirus exposure and HLA in healthy donors. The PCR was carried out with 60 Vbeta primers and 13 Jbeta primers. Generated by immunoSEQ multiplex PCR, the TCRdb table keeps only in-frame clones and is missing some. The sample lists about 200,000 clones, about 81% occurring once. Sample: PBMCs. Receptors were obtained from a man aged 18 to 29 in good health and CMV-seronegative.

About this clone: This sample also contains other DNA sequences that code for the same CDR3. The J gene is TRBJ2-7, the V gene TRBV9, with 7 bases that match TRBD1. J lost 2 bases, V lost 2 bases, and 4 bases had no gene match. Looked up from germline, CDR1 is SGDLS and CDR2 is YYNGEE. The CDR3 runs 14 residues. The CDR3 region has the DNA TGTGCCAGCAGCGTCGGCCAGGGGGCCTACGAGCAGTACTTC. The encoded protein is CASSVGQGAYEQYF.

The table lists this clone with a count of one. The chain has TRBV6-5 and TRBJ1-2; D is perhaps TRBD1 (5 bases). The V gene's germline CDR1 is MNHEY and CDR2 SVGAGI. V was clipped by 6 bases and J by 8 bases, with 19 bases between them. The CDR3 is 14 residues long. The CDR3 spells CASRWSRDSGGYTF. DNA of the CDR3: TGTGCCAGCAGGTGGTCTCGGGACTCCGGAGGCTACACCTTC.

V gene TRBV7-8 combines with J gene TRBJ2-1; TRBD2 matches 8 bases. The V and J ends lost 1 base and 3 bases, in that order; junction bases with no gene match: 8. This CDR3 has 17 amino acids. Germline V CDR1 and CDR2: SGHVS, FQNEAQ. In DNA form, the CDR3 reads TGTGCCAGCAGCTTAGTGCCAGCGGGAGATCTCTACAATGAGCAGTTCTTC. Translated, it gives CASSLVPAGDLYNEQFF.

This clone appeared a single time. The chain joins TRBV7-2 to TRBJ1-4, with 8 bases aligning to TRBD1. The CDR3 totals 14 residues. CDR1 and CDR2 from the germline V gene are SGHTA and FQGNSA. V lost 5 bases to trimming and J lost 7 bases; unmatched junction nucleotides: 6. The CDR3 spells CASSAQGAREKLFF. The DNA of the CDR3 is TGTGCCAGCAGCGCGCAGGGGGCACGTGAAAAACTGTTTTTT.

This sequence joins TRBV7-2 and TRBJ1-2, with a possible D match to TRBD1 (5 bases). CDR3 length equals 15 residues. Trimming removed 2 bases at V and 4 bases at J, with 14 bases between. The germline CDR1 and CDR2 sequences are SGHTA and FQGNSA. In nucleotides, the CDR3 is TGTGCCAGCAGCTTACAGGGTCTCCTACTCTATGGCTACACCTTC. Translated: CASSLQGLLLYGYTF.

This clone was found once. The rearrangement joins TRBV7-8 to TRBJ1-1; 8 bases align to TRBD1. The CDR3 spans 15 residues. V shed 5 bases, J shed 2 bases, and the junction held 7 bases outside the gene matches. Germline V gives CDR1 SGHVS, CDR2 FQNEAQ. The CDR3 here is CASSPRTGTNTEAFF. In DNA, the CDR3 is TGTGCCAGCAGCCCGCGGACAGGGACTAACACTGAAGCTTTCTTT.